Listed below are T cell receptor beta chains from one sample, sequenced in a study of blood T cell repertoires in COVID-19. Assay used: immunoSEQ multiplex PCR; TCRdb lists only in-frame clones, some missing. The table has 130,000 to 150,000 clones, approximately 81% seen once; the top ten hold more than 2%. The material sequenced was peripheral blood. These receptors were obtained from a human donor with acute or convalescent COVID-19. The donor label of this sample is uncertain. CDR3s include the opening cysteine and the closing phenylalanine or tryptophan. The order of the fields is V gene, CDR3 length, D gene, J gene, clone size, CDR3 DNA, CDR3 protein. The D gene is left open where the match is weak. Clone size is given for some rows only: seen once, a few or many times, or a class if the clone is expanded.

TRBV11-2	15	TRBD1	TRBJ1-6	NA	TGTGCCAGCAGCCACGAGACAGGGTTAGGCTCACCCCTCCACTTT	CASSHETGLGSPLHF
TRBV4-2	17	TRBD2	TRBJ2-1	NA	TGTGCCAGCAGCCAAGACGTGACTAGCGGGGGTTACAATGAGCAGTTCTTC	CASSQDVTSGGYNEQFF
TRBV7-2	13	NA	TRBJ2-3	NA	TGTGCCAGCAGCTTACCGGGGGCAGATACGCAGTATTTT	CASSLPGADTQYF
TRBV24-1	14	NA	TRBJ1-2	few	TGTGCCACCAGTGATTTTAACAGTAACTATGGCTACACCTTC	CATSDFNSNYGYTF
TRBV30	14	NA	TRBJ1-3	NA	TGTGCCTGGAGTGTCAGGGGAGCAGGAAACACCATATATTTT	CAWSVRGAGNTIYF
TRBV6-5	15	TRBD1	TRBJ1-4	NA	TGTGCCAGCAGTAGCGACGGGACAGGAACCGAAAAACTGTTTTTT	CASSSDGTGTEKLFF
TRBV7-2	15	TRBD1	TRBJ2-1	NA	TGTGCCAGCAGCGTCGGACAGGGGACGCGCTATGAGCAGTTCTTC	CASSVGQGTRYEQFF
TRBV18	16	TRBD1	TRBJ2-7	NA	TGTGCCAGCTCACAACCGGGACAGGGGGTCTCCTACGAGCAGTACTTC	CASSQPGQGVSYEQYF
TRBV7-8	17	TRBD1	TRBJ1-2	NA	TGTGCCAGCAGCTTATTGCTCGTAAGACAGGGGAACTATGGCTACACCTTC	CASSLLLVRQGNYGYTF
TRBV28	16	TRBD2	TRBJ2-7	NA	TGTGCCAGCAGTTTAAGACTAGCGGGGTATTCCTACGAGCAGTACTTC	CASSLRLAGYSYEQYF
TRBV6-2/TRBV6-3	16	TRBD1	TRBJ1-1	NA	TGTGCCAGCAGTTACACGAATAACCCGGGACAGGGGGGAGCTTTCTTT	CASSYTNNPGQGGAFF
TRBV18	19	TRBD2	TRBJ2-2	NA	TGTGCCAGCTCACCCCTGATTTTGGCGGGGGGGCCGACCACCGGGGAGCTGTTTTTT	CASSPLILAGGPTTGELFF
TRBV5-5	15	TRBD1	TRBJ1-2	NA	TGTGCCAGCAGCCGTGGACAGGTGGTCGCTTATGGCTACACCTTC	CASSRGQVVAYGYTF
TRBV2	13	NA	TRBJ1-3	NA	TGTGCCAGCAGTGAGGTGAGAGGAAACACCATATATTTT	CASSEVRGNTIYF
TRBV3-1/TRBV3-2	15	TRBD1	TRBJ1-4	NA	TGTGCCAGCAGCCAAGGGGACAGGGGTAATGAAAAACTGTTTTTT	CASSQGDRGNEKLFF
TRBV11-3	15	NA	TRBJ1-1	NA	TGTGCCAGCAGCTTTCGGGGATGGGGGGACACTGAAGCTTTCTTT	CASSFRGWGDTEAFF
TRBV11-2	14	TRBD1	TRBJ1-1	few	TGTGCCAGCGGTGGGACAGGGTATCACACTGAAGCTTTCTTT	CASGGTGYHTEAFF
TRBV27	14	NA	TRBJ1-1	once	TGTGCCAGCAGCAAATATGAGCCATACACTGAAGCTTTCTTT	CASSKYEPYTEAFF
TRBV6-5	14	NA	TRBJ1-2	NA	TGTGCCAGCAGTTACGAGGCAGGACTCTATGGCTACACCTTC	CASSYEAGLYGYTF
TRBV7-2	13	NA	TRBJ2-1	NA	TGTGCCAGCAGCTTAGGGCCAGGGAATGAGCAGTTCTTC	CASSLGPGNEQFF
TRBV18	13	NA	TRBJ1-2	NA	TGTGCCAGCTCACCATCGGAGACCTATGGCTACACCTTC	CASSPSETYGYTF
TRBV2	16	TRBD1	TRBJ2-1	NA	TGTGCCAGCAGTGCTGACAGGGGGAGATCCTACAATGAGCAGTTCTTC	CASSADRGRSYNEQFF
TRBV12-3/TRBV12-4	12	NA	TRBJ1-6	NA	TGTGCCAGCAGTTTACTGAATTCACCCCTCCACTTT	CASSLLNSPLHF
TRBV4-1	13	NA	TRBJ1-2	NA	TGCGCCAGCAGCCGGGAGATTAACTATGGCTACACCTTC	CASSREINYGYTF
TRBV9	16	NA	TRBJ2-1	few	TGTGCCAGCAGCGTAGACGGGGTGAGCTCCTACAATGAGCAGTTCTTC	CASSVDGVSSYNEQFF
TRBV6-5	16	TRBD1	TRBJ1-3	NA	TGTGCCAGCAGTTACGTGACAGGGGGCAGTGGAAACACCATATATTTT	CASSYVTGGSGNTIYF
TRBV10-3	14	TRBD1	TRBJ2-7	NA	TGTGCCATCAGTGCTTGGGACAGCTCCTACGAGCAGTACTTC	CAISAWDSSYEQYF
TRBV10-2	14	TRBD2	TRBJ2-1	NA	TGCGCCAGCAGTGAGCGGGGACTAGTCAATGAGCAGTTCTTC	CASSERGLVNEQFF
TRBV3-1/TRBV3-2	13	NA	TRBJ1-1	NA	TGTGCCGTCACCCGGGGTGGGAACACTGAAGCTTTCTTT	CAVTRGGNTEAFF
TRBV7-2	14	NA	TRBJ2-3	NA	TGTGCCAGCAGCTTACAATCGGGGGACGATACGCAGTATTTT	CASSLQSGDDTQYF
TRBV19	14	TRBD2	TRBJ2-2	NA	TGTGCCAGTACCCCAAGGCGGGAGACCGGGGAGCTGTTTTTT	CASTPRRETGELFF
TRBV24-1	13	NA	TRBJ2-7	NA	TGTGCCACCAGTGATTTCAGGGCTTCCGAGCAGTACTTC	CATSDFRASEQYF
TRBV6-1	13	TRBD1	TRBJ2-7	NA	TGTGCCAGCAGTTCAACAGGGGGTGACGAGCAGTACTTC	CASSSTGGDEQYF
TRBV7-2	15	TRBD1	TRBJ1-5	NA	TGTGCCAGCAGCTTGTTCGCGACAGGGAATCAGCCCCAGCATTTT	CASSLFATGNQPQHF
TRBV6-5	16	TRBD2	TRBJ2-5	NA	TGTGCCAGCAGTTATCAGCGGGGGGCCCCTGGGGAGACCCAGTACTTC	CASSYQRGAPGETQYF
TRBV18	14	NA	TRBJ2-3	NA	TGTGCCAGCCAACTAGTCCCTAGCACAGATACGCAGTATTTT	CASQLVPSTDTQYF
TRBV27	15	TRBD1	TRBJ2-1	NA	TGTGCCAGCAGTTACCCGGGACAGGGGGCTAATGAGCAGTTCTTC	CASSYPGQGANEQFF
TRBV29-1	15	TRBD1	TRBJ1-5	NA	TGCAGCGTTGATTCGGGACAGGGAGGCAATCAGCCCCAGCATTTT	CSVDSGQGGNQPQHF
TRBV9	16	TRBD2	TRBJ2-5	NA	TGTGCCAGCAGCGCGACTAGCGGGAGGGCCGGTGAGACCCAGTACTTC	CASSATSGRAGETQYF
TRBV7-7	15	TRBD2	TRBJ2-2	NA	TGTGCTAGCAGCTTGACGGGGGGGCCCGCCGGGGAGCTGTTTTTT	CASSLTGGPAGELFF
TRBV27	17	TRBD2	TRBJ2-3	once	TGTGCCAGCAGTTCATATTTAGCGGGGGGGCCGACAGATACGCAGTATTTT	CASSSYLAGGPTDTQYF
TRBV19	15	NA	TRBJ2-7	NA	TGTGCCAGTAGTATAGACGGCAGGGGAGCGCTCGGACAGTACTTC	CASSIDGRGALGQYF
TRBV29-1	13	TRBD1	TRBJ2-7	NA	TGCAGCGTGAATGGACAGGGCCGGAACGAGCAGTACTTC	CSVNGQGRNEQYF
TRBV5-1	17	NA	TRBJ1-6	NA	TGCGCCAGCAGCACGGGGACACCTAGCTCCTATAATTCACCCCTCCACTTT	CASSTGTPSSYNSPLHF
TRBV29-1	14	TRBD1	TRBJ1-2	NA	TGCAGCGTTGAAGTGGAAGACAGGGCCTATGGCTACACCTTC	CSVEVEDRAYGYTF
TRBV5-1	15	TRBD1	TRBJ1-2	NA	TGCGCCAGCAGCTCCCGACAGGGGACTAACTATGGCTACACCTTC	CASSSRQGTNYGYTF
TRBV19	14	NA	TRBJ2-5	NA	TGTGCCAGTAGTAGGGGTCGACTAGGAGAGACCCAGTACTTC	CASSRGRLGETQYF
TRBV7-2	18	TRBD1	TRBJ2-1	NA	TGTGCCAGCAGCCGGGGAAGGGGGCAGGCCAGCTCCTACAATGAGCAGTTCTTC	CASSRGRGQASSYNEQFF
TRBV12-5	13	TRBD1	TRBJ1-1	NA	TGTGCTAGTGGTTTGACAGGGGGCACTGAAGCTTTCTTT	CASGLTGGTEAFF
TRBV3-1/TRBV3-2	13	TRBD1	TRBJ2-5	once	TGTGCCAGCAGAGGACAGGGAAAAGAGACCCAGTACTTC	CASRGQGKETQYF
TRBV7-8	18	TRBD1	TRBJ1-2	NA	TGTGCCAGCACCTTTAACCCGGGACAGCCCATAAGGGACTATGGCTACACCTTC	CASTFNPGQPIRDYGYTF